Below, one TCR beta chain is given with its context. Its antigen has not been determined. No base quality values were provided; no much bigger clone lies one nucleotide off. The germline V gene specifies SGHDT as CDR1 and YYEEEE as CDR2. Its CDR3 holds 16 amino acids, cysteine through phenylalanine. Just CDR3 DNA is preserved here, 48 bases in frame from base 1. V is shortened by 0 bases, J by 4 bases, and the region joining them spans 14 bases. According to the study, the label for this sample's treatment or condition signals: oral pan-JAK inhibitor, 5-10 mg twice daily. Peripheral blood and lesional scalp punch biopsies were obtained from patients with alopecia areata. PBMCs were separated by density centrifugation and stained for CD3, CD4 and CD8, after which CD4+ and CD8+ T cells were sorted on a FACSAria. The sample comes from a study of CD8+ T cells in alopecia areata (dated by TCRdb to the late 2010s). Looking at the study overall: Treated patients were enrolled in an open-label pilot trial of oral tofacitinib, 5 to 10 mg twice daily, for moderate-to-severe alopecia areata. RNA was obtained with the PAXgene miRNA kit for fixed scalp, the miRNeasy kit for PBMCs, and the RNeasy kit for mouse skin. Patients stayed on tofacitinib for 6 to 18 months and then had 6 months of follow-up off drug so that delayed response and recurrence could be assessed. Scalp clonality was compared among normal scalp (n=4), patchy alopecia areata scalp (n=8), and alopecia totalis/universalis scalp (n=8). Scalp tissue and sorted CD4+ and CD8+ peripheral blood T cells from patchy and totalis/universalis alopecia areata patients and from healthy controls were covered by human TCRbeta sequencing. Disease severity in treated patients was measured with the SALT score, which quantifies the percentage of affected scalp surface area. High-throughput TCRbeta sequencing was used to examine T cell clonal expansion in alopecia areata in both the C3H/HeJ mouse model and human patients. Amplification of TCRbeta CDR3 regions was done by immunoSEQ multiplex PCR using 35 Vbeta forward primers and 13 Jbeta reverse primers. Biopsies were taken from tofacitinib-treated patients at baseline and again at 4 and 24 weeks into treatment, and several of those patients also had a later scalp biopsy. Broader findings and caveats from the paper: Higher clonality and more expanded CD8+ clones were observed in lesional scalp than in normal scalp, particularly in alopecia totalis/universalis, a finding suggestive of antigenic drive. With tofacitinib, both scalp clonality and the number of expanded CD8+ clones among the top 100 scalp clones went down significantly. The treated cohort was small, with a single nonresponder, so links between baseline CD8+ expansion and response need larger studies. Shared TCR sequences between patients were less evident than in mice, which may be partly attributable to HLA diversity in the patient population. Scalp TCR repertoire analysis is complicated because resident alphabeta T cells in normal human skin are also sequenced, whereas mouse skin is dominated by gammadelta T cells. Many expanded lesional clones were found to persist in scalp and blood during tofacitinib treatment, and relapse after treatment cessation may be partly explained by this persistence.

The receptor library was made with the immunoSEQ multiplex PCR assay. For TCR sequencing, RNA was extracted from every sample and reverse transcribed into cDNA to serve as template. First-strand cDNA was synthesized with SuperScript III using a 2:1 mix of oligo-dT and random hexamers. Amplification bias was assessed with a synthetic immune receptor repertoire, and residual bias was removed computationally. In the original analysis: Raw reads were preprocessed for error removal, and CDR3 was defined according to IMGT conventions as running from the conserved cysteine to phenylalanine. To get clonality, Shannon entropy was normalized by log2 of the number of productive unique TCRs and the result was subtracted from 1. Whether scalp clones were CD4 or CD8 was inferred by matching scalp TCRbeta sequences against CD4 and CD8 repertoires sorted from blood. TCRdb took this table from immuneACCESS and kept in-frame rearrangements with V and J called. Such tables lack part of the clones; where checked against another copy, unresolved V genes explain under half of the gap, and the rest is unexplained. The DNA was the basis for D and trimming; V, J and clone size are from that table. Counted in this sample were roughly 200,000 clones; about two fifths of them appeared once. Together, the top ten hold under 0.55% of the sample.

The source material was CD4+ T cells sorted from blood, sampled between weeks 30 and 35, from a patient treated with tofacitinib. This TCR was sampled from a human donor with alopecia areata. The rearranged segments are TRBV5-6 and TRBJ1-5, with the D gene call left open. The DNA sequence is as follows: TGTGCCAGCAGCTTGGCCAACGGGCGACTTAATCAGCCCCAGCATTTT. The encoded protein is CASSLANGRLNQPQHF. Supplemented by the reference TRBV5-6 and TRBJ1-5 proteins around the CDR3, the complete variable domain is DAGVTQSPTHLIKTRGQQVTLRCSPKSGHDTVSWYQQALGQGPQFIFQYYEEEERQRGNFPDRFSGHQFPNYSSELNVNALLLGDSALYLCASSLANGRLNQPQHFGDGTRLSIL.